The rows below give T cell receptor beta chains drawn from one sample of a study of shared clonotypes between healthy human individuals. Method: immunoSEQ multiplex PCR; TCRdb's copy keeps in-frame clones and lacks some. The top ten clones hold 0.4% to 0.55% of a sample with about 1.1 million clones, about 84% of them seen once. The specimen sequenced was memory CD4+ T cells from PBMCs. These receptors all stem from a man aged 18 to 35 in good health. Some clones in this sample may be carry-over from other donors' samples. The CDR3 runs from the conserved cysteine through the conserved F or W. D genes are given only for firm matches. Size is stated for part of the rows, as once, few or many counts, or as a class when the clone is expanded.

>TRBJ1-5|.|.|TRBV5-5
TGTGCCAGCAGCTTGGGAGTAAATCAGCCCCAGCATTTT
CASSLGVNQPQHF
>TRBJ2-7|.|.|TRBV28
TGTGCCAGCAGTCCTCCCTTAGGGGCGGGACCCCCTGGAGGCGAGCAGTACTTC
CASSPPLGAGPPGGEQYF
>TRBJ2-7|.|.|TRBV30
TGTGCCTGGAGTGGAGTATTGTCTGACGACGAGCAGTACTTC
CAWSGVLSDDEQYF
>TRBJ2-5|TRBD2|.|TRBV11-2
TGTGCCAGCTCCACTAGCGGGAGGGCAGAGCGGGAGACCCAGTACTTC
CASSTSGRAERETQYF
>TRBJ2-3|TRBD1|.|TRBV2
TGTGCCAGCAGTGAAAGACTGACAGGGCCTAGCACAGATACGCAGTATTTT
CASSERLTGPSTDTQYF
>TRBJ2-7|TRBD2|once|TRBV28
TGTGCCAGCACCCCCGGGGGGGGGCAGTACTTC
CASTPGGGQYF
>TRBJ2-7|.|.|TRBV7-7
TGTGCCAGCAGCTCTGTTAAGGACGAGCAGTACTTC
CASSSVKDEQYF
>TRBJ1-5|TRBD1|once|TRBV28
TGTGCCAGCAGTACGCAGGGGGCCAGCAATCAGCCCCAGCATTTT
CASSTQGASNQPQHF
>TRBJ1-6|.|.|TRBV10-3
TGTGCCATCAGTGAGTCGATACAGAGGAATTCACCCCTCCACTTT
CAISESIQRNSPLHF
>TRBJ2-5|.|.|TRBV7-2
TGTGCCAGCAGCCCCCAGGGAAAGACCCAGTACTTC
CASSPQGKTQYF
>TRBJ2-7|TRBD2|.|TRBV5-4
TGTGCCAGCAGCATGAGCGGGAGCATGAGCGAGCAGTACTTC
CASSMSGSMSEQYF
>TRBJ1-1|.|.|TRBV18
TGTGCCAGCTCACAGCAGGGGTCGGGGAACACTGAAGCTTTCTTT
CASSQQGSGNTEAFF
>TRBJ2-1|TRBD2|.|TRBV7-8
TGTGCCAGCACCCTCCGGGTTGGGACTAGCGGGAGTCACAATGAGCAGTTCTTC
CASTLRVGTSGSHNEQFF
>TRBJ2-1|TRBD1|.|TRBV4-3
TGCGCCAGCAGCTCTAGACAGGGCGGGTACAATGAGCAGTTCTTC
CASSSRQGGYNEQFF
>TRBJ2-7|TRBD2|.|TRBV5-1
TGCGCCAGCAGCTTTCGGACTAGCGGGAGTTCCTACGAGCAGTACTTC
CASSFRTSGSSYEQYF
>TRBJ2-1|TRBD1|few|TRBV14
TGTGCCAGCAGCCTGGGACAGGGCGAGCGAGAGCAGTTCTTC
CASSLGQGEREQFF
>TRBJ2-2|.|.|TRBV7-2
TGTGCCAGCAGCTTACAAGGGGGGACGAACACCGGGGAGCTGTTTTTT
CASSLQGGTNTGELFF
>TRBJ2-2|.|.|TRBV5-4
TGTGCCAGCTCAAAGGGGGAGGTCCGGGGGCTCGGGGAGCTGTTTTTT
CASSKGEVRGLGELFF
>TRBJ2-5|.|.|TRBV30
TGTGCCTGGAGTGCCCAAGAGGGGGAGCAGTACTTC
CAWSAQEGEQYF
>TRBJ1-1|.|.|TRBV15
TGTGCCACCAGCAGAGATGCAGGCGCCCCTCCGAACACTGAAGCTTTCTTT
CATSRDAGAPPNTEAFF
>TRBJ1-1|.|.|TRBV6-6
TGTGCCAGCAGTTACTTCACGGGGAACACTGAAGCTTTCTTT
CASSYFTGNTEAFF
>TRBJ1-6|.|.|TRBV2
TGTGCCAGCAGTGTCAGCAGCCTGAGAAATTCACCCCTCCACTTT
CASSVSSLRNSPLHF
>TRBJ2-1|TRBD2|.|TRBV5-1
TGCGCCAGCGGCCTAGCGGTAGACAATGAGCAGTTCTTC
CASGLAVDNEQFF
>TRBJ2-5|.|few|TRBV9
TGTGCCAGCAGCGTAGGCCATGGACAAGAGACCCAGTACTTC
CASSVGHGQETQYF
>TRBJ1-5|.|.|TRBV11-2
TGTGCCAGCAGCTTAGTCCCAGGTTATAGCAATCAGCCCCAGCATTTT
CASSLVPGYSNQPQHF
>TRBJ2-1|.|once|TRBV7-3
TGTGCCAGCAGCTTACTCGTAGGGGACAATGAGCAGTTCTTC
CASSLLVGDNEQFF
>TRBJ1-1|.|.|TRBV18
TGTGCCAGCTCACAAGACGGGGACACTGAAGCTTTCTTT
CASSQDGDTEAFF
>TRBJ1-5|TRBD1|.|TRBV30
TGTGCCTGGTCATCGACGGGGACAGGGAAAGAGCCCCAGCATTTT
CAWSSTGTGKEPQHF
>TRBJ2-1|.|.|TRBV5-1
TGCGCCAGCAGCTTGGCCCCACCAAGCTCCTACAATGAGCAGTTCTTC
CASSLAPPSSYNEQFF
>TRBJ1-6|TRBD1|.|TRBV6-5
TGTGCCAGCCGTTGGACAGGGCGACAACCCCTCCACTTT
CASRWTGRQPLHF
>TRBJ2-1|TRBD2|.|TRBV6-6
TGTGCCACCAGGGGGCTAGGGACTAGCGGGAGTGGGCAGTTCTTC
CATRGLGTSGSGQFF
>TRBJ1-1|.|few|TRBV30
TGTGCCTGGAGTCCGGGACGGACGAATATGAACACTGAAGCTTTCTTT
CAWSPGRTNMNTEAFF
>TRBJ2-1|.|.|TRBV2
TGTGCCAGCAGTGTTCTGAATGAGCAGTTCTTC
CASSVLNEQFF
>TRBJ1-2|TRBD1|.|TRBV10-1
TGCGCCAGCAGGACAGGGGCCTTCGACTTGAACTATGGCTACACCTTC
CASRTGAFDLNYGYTF
>TRBJ2-2|.|.|TRBV2
TGTGCCAGTTCTCGGAACACCGGGGAGCTGTTTTTT
CASSRNTGELFF
>TRBJ2-3|TRBD1|.|TRBV28
TGTGCCAGCAGTTATCAAACAGGGGGTAACACAGATACGCAGTATTTT
CASSYQTGGNTDTQYF
>TRBJ2-7|.|.|TRBV5-1
TGCGCCAGCAGCTTGCTGGGCAGGGGCAACTACGAGCAGTACTTC
CASSLLGRGNYEQYF
>TRBJ2-3|TRBD2|.|TRBV5-1
TGCGCCAGCACTACACTAGCGGGAGCGGCAGATACGCAGTATTTT
CASTTLAGAADTQYF
>TRBJ1-1|.|.|TRBV10-3
TGTGCCATCAGTGAGTCGACGGCCAAGCAGGACTTT
CAISESTAKQDF
>TRBJ1-2|TRBD1|.|TRBV9
TGTGCCAGCAGCGTAGGGCCCGGGACAGGAGTCGGCTACACCTTC
CASSVGPGTGVGYTF
>TRBJ2-5|TRBD1|.|TRBV19
TGTGCCAGTAGTATAGACTTGACAGGGGTGAAGACCCAGTACTTC
CASSIDLTGVKTQYF
>TRBJ2-1|TRBD2|.|TRBV9
TGTGCCAGCAGCGTAGAAGCGGGAGGGCCCTACAATGAGCAGTTCTTC
CASSVEAGGPYNEQFF
>TRBJ2-5|TRBD2|.|TRBV5-1
TGCGCCAGCAGCCCCCTCACTAGCGGGCCTCAAGAGACCCAGTACTTC
CASSPLTSGPQETQYF
>TRBJ2-1|.|.|TRBV29-1
TGCAGCGGGCGCCGGGTCCAAGACACTGAGCAGTTCTTC
CSGRRVQDTEQFF
>TRBJ2-6|.|.|TRBV19
TGTGCCAGTAGTATGAGGGCCTCTGGGGCCAACGTCCTGACTTTC
CASSMRASGANVLTF
>TRBJ1-2|.|.|TRBV5-1
TGCGCCAGCAGCTTCTTGGCAGGGTCGGGTGGTGGCTACACCTTC
CASSFLAGSGGGYTF
>TRBJ2-2|TRBD2|few|TRBV19
TGTGCCAGTACTGTCTCGCTAGCGGGAGAGTTGGCCGGGGAGCTGTTTTTT
CASTVSLAGELAGELFF
>TRBJ1-1|.|.|TRBV11-2
TGTGCCAGCAGCTTATTCGGAACAGTGAACACTGAAGCTTTCTTT
CASSLFGTVNTEAFF
>TRBJ1-5|.|.|TRBV28
TGTGCCAGCAGGGGAGGGGGTTGGGGCAATCAGCCCCAGCATTTT
CASRGGGWGNQPQHF
>TRBJ1-1|.|.|TRBV27
TGTGCCAGCACCATGAAGGGTGCCGTGAACACTGAAGCTTTCTTT
CASTMKGAVNTEAFF
>TRBJ2-1|.|.|TRBV19
TGTGCCAGTAGTGGACTATCCTACAATGAGCAGTTCTTC
CASSGLSYNEQFF
>TRBJ2-1|.|.|TRBV14
TGTGCCAGCAGCCAAGATCCTCGGAGTCGGTATGAGCAGTTCTTC
CASSQDPRSRYEQFF
>TRBJ2-3|.|.|TRBV19
TGTGCCAGTAGTGGCCGTGATACGCAGTATTTT
CASSGRDTQYF
>TRBJ2-3|TRBD2|.|TRBV5-1
TGCGCCAGCGCCCTTGGGAGGACTAGCGGGTGGACGAGCACAGATACGCAGTATTTT
CASALGRTSGWTSTDTQYF
>TRBJ2-6|.|.|TRBV5-1
TGCGCCAGCATGGCGGGGGCGCAAGGGGCCAACGTCCTGACTTTC
CASMAGAQGANVLTF
>TRBJ2-7|.|.|TRBV29-1
TGCAGCGTCGGGAGCTACGAGCAGTACTTC
CSVGSYEQYF
>TRBJ2-6|.|.|TRBV5-4
TGTGCCAGCAGCTTGGGACAGACCTCTGGGGCCAACGTCCTGACTTTC
CASSLGQTSGANVLTF
>TRBJ1-5|TRBD1|.|TRBV5-6
TGTGCCAGCAGCGGACCCAACAGGGGACCCAATCAGCCCCAGCATTTT
CASSGPNRGPNQPQHF